One and the same sample provided the 25 T cell receptor beta chains below, sequenced in a study of OX40 agonist ivuxolimab in advanced cancers. Some clones are missing from TCRdb's copy, which holds only in-frame ones; the method was immunoSEQ multiplex PCR. The sample holds tens of thousands of clones, around 89% seen once. This specimen consisted of CD4+ or CD8+ T cells sorted from blood, obtained in a trial of the OX40 agonist ivuxolimab. These receptors came from an adult with an advanced solid tumor such as melanoma, head and neck, liver or kidney cancer.

The J gene is TRBJ2-1, the V gene TRBV6-1, with 11 bases identical to TRBD2. The CDR3 is made up of 14 amino acids. The germline V gene has CDR1 MNHNS and CDR2 SASEGT. V gave up 10 bases and J gave up 8 bases; unmatched junction bases: 10. CDR3 DNA sequence: TGTGCCACCCGACCTAGCGGGAGGTTAGATGAGCAGTTCTTC. Its protein product is CATRPSGRLDEQFF.

V and J are TRBV5-1 and TRBJ2-2, with D unresolved. The V gene lost 2 bases and the J gene lost 8 bases, with 7 bases spanning the gap. Germline V gene lookup returns CDR1 SGHRS and CDR2 YFSETQ. The CDR3 spans 12 residues. DNA of the CDR3: TGCGCCAGCAGCTTAAGGCAGGGGGAGCTGTTTTTT. This gives the protein CASSLRQGELFF.

The genes are TRBV25-1 and TRBJ2-7, with D tentatively TRBD2 (6 bases). Germline CDR1 MGHDK, CDR2 SYGVNS. The CDR3 loop spans 11 amino acids. V gave up 4 bases and J gave up 12 bases, with 13 bases separating them. CDR3 in DNA: TGTGCCAGCAGTGGGGACTGGATTCGGTACTTC. Protein sequence: CASSGDWIRYF.

The V call is TRBV5-8, the J call TRBJ2-1, with a weak D call TRBD1 (6 bases). V lost 0 bases and J 9 bases, leaving 10 bases between the germline ends. CDR3 length: 13 residues. Germline CDR1 SGHTS, CDR2 YDEGEE. The CDR3 DNA reads as TGTGCCAGCAGCTTGGGGGGGCTGGGTGAGCAGTTCTTC. Amino acids: CASSLGGLGEQFF. Full variable domain (rest looked up from reference TRBV5-8 and TRBJ2-1): EAGVTQSPTHLIKTRGQQATLRCSPISGHTSVYWYQQALGLGLQFLLWYDEGEERNRGNFPPRFSGRQFPNYSSELNVNALELEDSALYLCASSLGGLGEQFFGPGTRLTVL.

This rearrangement joins TRBV6-5 to TRBJ1-5; 8 bases fit TRBD1. Trimming took 6 bases from V and 4 from J; bases not matched to a gene: 8. CDR1 and CDR2 (germline): MNHEY, SVGAGI. This CDR3 is built from 15 residues. The CDR3 protein is CASRPRQGLNQPQHF. The CDR3 region has the DNA TGTGCCAGCAGGCCCAGACAGGGGCTAAATCAGCCCCAGCATTTT.

The count of this clone is one. The gene calls are TRBV7-2 and TRBJ2-3; a possible D gene is TRBD2 (6 bases). The V end was cut by 6 bases, the J end by 2 bases, with 15 bases between. CDR1 is SGHTA and CDR2 is FQGNSA in the germline V gene. CDR3 size: 15 residues. The CDR3 DNA reads TGTGCCAGCAGGGGAGGCCGCACATCCACAGATACGCAGTATTTT. It codes for CASRGGRTSTDTQYF.

The chain employs TRBV2 and TRBJ2-5, with 8 bases fitting TRBD2. The CDR3 has 14 amino acids. CDR1 and CDR2 from the germline V gene are SNHLY and FYNNEI. V dropped 8 bases and J dropped 1; count of bases not matched to a gene: 6. The DNA for the CDR3 is TGTGCCAGCGCGGGGGGCCGAAGCCAAGAGACCCAGTACTTC. Amino acid sequence: CASAGGRSQETQYF.

The chain carries TRBV5-4 and TRBJ2-3; D not certain. Trimming shortened V by 0 bases and J by 0 bases, and 11 bases separated the two germline ends. From germline, CDR1 is SGHNT and CDR2 YYREEE (reference sequence). There are 16 residues in the CDR3. CDR3 in DNA: TGTGCCAGCAGCTTGGGGGCGGCCCATAGCACAGATACGCAGTATTTT. The encoded protein is CASSLGAAHSTDTQYF. The variable domain in full, with the rest retrieved from reference TRBV5-4 and TRBJ2-3, is ETGVTQSPTHLIKTRGQQVTLRCSSQSGHNTVSWYQQALGQGPQFIFQYYREEENGRGNFPPRFSGLQFPNYSSELNVNALELDDSALYLCASSLGAAHSTDTQYFGPGTRLTVL.

The V call is TRBV18, the J call TRBJ1-1; the D is unclear. The CDR3 has 14 amino acids. Trimming shortened V by 3 bases and J by 5 bases, and 13 bases separated the two germline ends. In germline, CDR1 is KGHSH, CDR2 LQKENI. The CDR3 spells CASSPTPRDTEAFF. The CDR3 DNA is TGTGCCAGCTCACCGACCCCTAGGGATACTGAAGCTTTCTTT.

The rearrangement uses TRBV7-2 and TRBJ2-3; D remains ambiguous. This CDR3 has 12 residues. Trimming pared 5 bases from V and 9 bases from J, leaving 12 bases between. Per the germline V gene, CDR1 is SGHTA and CDR2 is FQGNSA. The CDR3 nucleotides read TGTGCCAGCAGCCAGGATTTAAAAACGCAGTATTTT. This codes for CASSQDLKTQYF.

This clone was counted once. CDR3 in amino acids: CASSQGRGGDNEQFF. As DNA, the CDR3 is TGTGCCAGCAGCCAAGGGCGAGGGGGAGACAATGAGCAGTTCTTC. V gene TRBV4-2 combines with J gene TRBJ2-1; perhaps TRBD1 as D (6 bases). The ends were cut back, 1 base at V and 5 bases at J, with 12 bases in the middle. The CDR3 runs to 15 residues. Germline V gene data show CDR1 as LGHNA and CDR2 as YNFKEQ.

The rearrangement joins TRBV6-1 to TRBJ1-5; the D gene is possibly TRBD1 (5 bases). The V gene's germline CDR1 is MNHNS and CDR2 SASEGT. CDR3 length: 14 amino acids. Trimming left V 7 bases short and J 5 bases short, with 15 bases between. CDR3 nucleotides: TGTGCCAGCAACCAAGTAGGGGAGGATCAGCCCCAGCATTTT. Amino acids: CASNQVGEDQPQHF.

The sample holds one count of this clone. The chain joins TRBV19 to TRBJ2-2; 7 bases are a match to TRBD1. V was pared by 9 bases and J by 1 base, with 5 bases of the junction left unmatched. Germline V lookup: CDR1 LNHDA, CDR2 SQIVND (reference sequence). The CDR3 spans 14 residues. For the CDR3, the DNA is TGTGCCAGCCGCCGGACAGGGAACACCGGGGAGCTGTTTTTT. It translates to CASRRTGNTGELFF.

The gene calls are TRBV19 and TRBJ1-2, with D possibly TRBD1 on 6 matching bases. The CDR3 consists of 18 residues. Germline V gene lookup returns CDR1 LNHDA and CDR2 SQIVND (reference sequence). With 0 bases removed from V and 4 bases from J, the gap between germline ends came to 21 bases. The CDR3 reads CASSIDPPSTGDSYGYTF. The DNA of the CDR3 is TGTGCCAGTAGTATAGACCCCCCTTCGACAGGAGACTCCTATGGCTACACCTTC.

This clone was recorded once. CDR3 region: CASSYSAVTGNTIYF. CDR3 nucleotides: TGTGCCAGCAGTTACTCCGCAGTAACTGGAAACACCATATATTTT. V and J are TRBV6-5 and TRBJ1-3, with unresolved D. V lost 0 bases, J lost 2 bases, and 8 bases lay in between. Germline V CDR1 and CDR2: MNHEY, SVGAGI. This CDR3 comprises 15 residues.

The chain has TRBV6-1 and TRBJ2-3, with 12 bases that match TRBD1. The V gene end was trimmed by 3 bases and the J gene end by 2 bases; junction bases not matched to a gene: 3. The CDR3 has 16 amino acids. CDR1 and CDR2 from the germline V gene are MNHNS and SASEGT. The CDR3 sequence: CASSDPGQGATDTQYF. The CDR3 DNA reads TGTGCCAGCAGTGACCCGGGACAGGGGGCCACAGATACGCAGTATTTT.

The genes are TRBV7-9 and TRBJ1-1, with unresolved D. The CDR3 covers 13 residues. Germline values: CDR1 SEHNR, CDR2 FQNEAQ (reference sequence). Between the trimmed V and J ends, which lost 3 bases and 1 base, there was a span of 6 bases. CDR3 DNA: TGTGCCAGCAGCTTGGGGTGGAACACTGAAGCTTTCTTT. Translating it yields CASSLGWNTEAFF. Variable domain in full (rest from reference TRBV7-9 and TRBJ1-1): DTGVSQNPRHKITKRGQNVTFRCDPISEHNRLYWYRQTLGQGPEFLTYFQNEAQLEKSRLLSDRFSAERPKGSFSTLEIQRTEQGDSAMYLCASSLGWNTEAFFGQGTRLTVV.

This chain connects TRBV19 to TRBJ2-1, with a possible D match to TRBD2 (5 bases). The CDR3 extends over 12 amino acids. The germline CDR1 and CDR2 sequences are LNHDA and SQIVND (reference sequence). Deletions cut 1 base from V and 9 bases from J, with 7 bases between. The CDR3 nucleotides read TGTGCCAGTAGTATAGGACGGGGTGAGCAGTTCTTC. Translating it yields CASSIGRGEQFF. The entire variable domain, with the rest obtained from reference TRBV19 and TRBJ2-1, is as follows: DGGITQSPKYLFRKEGQNVTLSCEQNLNHDAMYWYRQDPGQGLRLIYYSQIVNDFQKGDIAEGYSVSREKKESFPLTVTSAQKNPTAFYLCASSIGRGEQFFGPGTRLTVL.

The chain couples TRBV10-3 to TRBJ2-1; D tentatively fits TRBD1 or TRBD2 (5 bases each). This CDR3 is 14 amino acids long. Germline CDR1 ENHRY, CDR2 SYGVKD. V lost 4 bases and J 6 bases, leaving 13 bases between the germline ends. The CDR3 nucleotides read TGTGCCATCAGTGGACAAGGGGACCTCAATGAGCAGTTCTTC. Translation gives CAISGQGDLNEQFF.

The genes are TRBV6-5 and TRBJ2-3, with a weak D call TRBD2 (6 bases). Trimming removed 6 bases from V and 1 base from J, with 8 bases in between. The CDR3 totals 13 residues. Germline assignment: CDR1 MNHEY and CDR2 SVGAGI. This chain's CDR3 is CASRASGTDTQYF. CDR3 nucleotide sequence: TGTGCCAGCAGGGCTAGCGGCACAGATACGCAGTATTTT.

The V gene is TRBV5-5, the J gene TRBJ1-2; no clear D gene. From germline, CDR1 is SGHKS and CDR2 YYEKEE (reference sequence). This CDR3 is built from 14 residues. The V end was cut by 3 bases, the J end by 3 bases, with 12 bases between. CDR3 in amino acids: CASSSPVVDYGYTF. Written as DNA, the CDR3 is TGTGCCAGCAGCTCCCCGGTGGTGGACTATGGCTACACCTTC.

This chain connects TRBV28 to TRBJ2-7; 8 positions match TRBD1. V shed 10 bases, J shed 2 bases, and the junction held 7 bases outside the gene matches. This CDR3 has 13 residues. Germline V gene lookup returns CDR1 MDHEN and CDR2 SYDVKM. CDR3 DNA: TGTGCCACCTCGGACAGGGAGACCTACGAGCAGTACTTC. It translates to CATSDRETYEQYF.

Here the CDR3 reads CAWSEGQSSYNEQFF. The CDR3, as DNA: TGTGCCTGGAGTGAAGGACAGAGCTCCTACAATGAGCAGTTCTTC. The chain carries TRBV30 and TRBJ2-1; D possibly corresponds to TRBD1 (6 bases). V was clipped by 1 base and J by 0 bases, with 10 bases between them. Looked up from germline, CDR1 is GTSNPN and CDR2 is SVGIG (reference sequence). The CDR3 consists of 15 residues.

The rearrangement uses TRBV7-2 and TRBJ1-2, with D possibly TRBD1 on 5 matching bases. This CDR3 has 12 amino acids. Germline assignment: CDR1 SGHTA and CDR2 FQGNSA. Deletions cut 5 bases from V and 10 bases from J, with 14 bases between. In DNA form, the CDR3 reads TGTGCCAGCAGCCCTTCAGACAGAGTCTACACCTTC. It specifies CASSPSDRVYTF. Complete variable domain (other parts from reference TRBV7-2 and TRBJ1-2): GAGVSQSPSNKVTEKGKDVELRCDPISGHTALYWYRQSLGQGLEFLIYFQGNSAPDKSGLPSDRFSAERTGGSVSTLTIQRTQQEDSAVYLCASSPSDRVYTFGSGTRLTVV.

The chain has TRBV5-5 and TRBJ1-4; TRBD1 is a possible D gene (5 bases). CDR1 is SGHKS and CDR2 is YYEKEE in the germline V gene (reference sequence). The CDR3 spans 16 residues. The V end lost 2 bases, the J end lost 7 bases, and 18 bases lay between the germline ends. The CDR3 region has the DNA TGTGCCAGCAGCTTCACCTTGAGGGGCGCGGGTGAAAAACTGTTTTTT. This gives the protein CASSFTLRGAGEKLFF.